Presented here are 8 T cell receptor beta chains from one specimen sequenced in a study of blood T cell repertoires in COVID-19. Profiling relied on immunoSEQ multiplex PCR, and the TCRdb table lists in-frame clones only, not all of them. The sample lists hundreds of thousands of clones, around 90% seen once, with around 16% in the top ten. Sequencing was done on a sample of PBMCs or T cells enriched from blood (not recorded which). These receptors all stem from a man aged 25-45 years who had been exposed to COVID-19.

The J gene is TRBJ1-4, the V gene TRBV7-9; 7 bases agree with TRBD1. CDR1 and CDR2 from the germline V gene are SEHNR and FQNEAQ (reference sequence). Losses at the gene ends were 4 bases for V and 7 bases for J; bases not matched to a gene: 6. The CDR3 sequence is 14 residues long. The chain's CDR3 is CASSSDRSGEKLFF. CDR3 coding DNA: TGTGCCAGCAGCTCGGACAGGTCCGGTGAAAAACTGTTTTTT. The variable domain in full, completed from reference TRBV7-9 and TRBJ1-4, reads DTGVSQNPRHKITKRGQNVTFRCDPISEHNRLYWYRQTLGQGPEFLTYFQNEAQLEKSRLLSDRFSAERPKGSFSTLEIQRTEQGDSAMYLCASSSDRSGEKLFFGSGTQLSVL.

In this sample, this clone turned up once. The chain combines TRBV7-9 with TRBJ2-3; D is possibly TRBD1 (7 bases). The CDR3 covers 16 residues. The germline V gene encodes CDR1 SEHNR and CDR2 FQNEAQ (reference sequence). Deletions cut 5 bases from V and 3 bases from J, with 18 bases between. As DNA, the CDR3 is TGTGCCAGCAGCCCAGCGGTCAGGGGGAGGACAGATACGCAGTATTTT. Translated, it gives CASSPAVRGRTDTQYF.

This clone came up a few times. This chain joins TRBV5-5 and TRBJ1-1; no clear D gene. The CDR3 spans 15 residues. The V end lost 4 bases, the J end lost 1 base, and 14 bases lay between the germline ends. Germline V CDR1 and CDR2: SGHKS, YYEKEE (reference sequence). The CDR3 nucleotides are TGTGCCAGCAGCCCAGGAGGGTGGGCGAACACTGAAGCTTTCTTT. Protein: CASSPGGWANTEAFF.

The rearrangement uses TRBV11-2 and TRBJ2-3, with a possible D match to TRBD2 (6 bases). Germline assignment: CDR1 SGHAT and CDR2 FQNNGV. The CDR3 spans 16 residues. Trimming cost V 4 bases and J 4 bases, with 18 bases left between them. CDR3 DNA: TGTGCCAGCAGCTCTTCTAGCGCCCGTTTTGCAGATACGCAGTATTTT. It yields the protein CASSSSSARFADTQYF.

V and J are TRBV12-3 or TRBV12-4 and TRBJ1-4; unclear D gene. The V end lost 3 bases, the J end lost 11 bases, and 13 bases lay between the germline ends. This CDR3 is built from 13 residues. The chain's CDR3 is CASSFAAQEKLFF. CDR3 sequence (DNA): TGTGCCAGCAGTTTCGCGGCACAAGAGAAACTGTTTTTT.

This chain links TRBV13 with TRBJ2-3, with 10 bases that match TRBD1. This CDR3 comprises 18 residues. Germline V lookup: CDR1 PRHDT, CDR2 FYEKMQ (reference sequence). The V gene end was trimmed by 6 bases and the J gene end by 4 bases; junction bases not matched to a gene: 16. CDR3: CASSQNQPGQGMSDTQYF. Written as DNA, the CDR3 is TGTGCCAGCAGTCAAAACCAACCGGGACAGGGGATGTCAGATACGCAGTATTTT.

V and J are TRBV18 and TRBJ1-1; D is perhaps TRBD1 (6 bases). The CDR3 loop spans 14 amino acids. V lost 5 bases to trimming and J lost 3 bases, with 13 bases between them. Germline CDR1 KGHSH, CDR2 LQKENI. The CDR3 region has the DNA TGTGCCAGCTCAGCACAGGGAGTCGACACTGAAGCTTTCTTT. Encoded protein: CASSAQGVDTEAFF. Filled out from reference TRBV18 and TRBJ1-1, the complete variable domain reads NAGVMQNPRHLVRRRGQEARLRCSPMKGHSHVYWYRQLPEEGLKFMVYLQKENIIDESGMPKERFSAEFPKEGPSILRIQQVVRGDSAAYFCASSAQGVDTEAFFGQGTRLTVV.

V usage is TRBV6-5 and J usage is TRBJ1-3; tentative D call: TRBD1 (6 bases). CDR3 length: 15 residues. Between the trimmed V and J ends, which lost 7 bases and 0 bases, there was a span of 13 bases. Germline V CDR1 and CDR2: MNHEY, SVGAGI. This CDR3 reads CASTQGGFSGNTIYF. The CDR3 nucleotides read TGTGCCAGCACACAAGGGGGTTTCTCTGGAAACACCATATATTTT.